The 7 T cell receptor beta chains listed next were all sequenced from one sample in a study of CD8+CD57+ T cells in acquired aplastic anemia. According to the study, genomic DNA was the template for TCR beta VDJ and CDR3 profiling. TCRdb re-called the reads through MiXCR, storing one row per CDR3 protein. The repertoire includes about 180,000 distinct CDR3 sequences, over 40% of them detected once, and more than 1.5% sits in the top ten. Patients selected for sequencing had displayed CD8+CD57+ cell expansion by flow cytometry. Specimen: sorted CD4+, CD8+, or CD8+CD57+ T cells (not recorded which) from PBMCs. The receptors were gathered from a human donor with aplastic anemia.

This clonotype was counted at least ten times. J is TRBJ1-3 and V is TRBV6-1; 9 nucleotides agree with TRBD1. Unmatched junction bases numbered 0, after V lost 6 bases and J lost 3 bases. Germline CDR1 is MNHNS and CDR2 is SASEGT. The length of the CDR3 is 13 residues. The CDR3 DNA is TGTGCCAGCAGGGACAGGGGTGGAAACACCATATATTTT. Protein product: CASRDRGGNTIYF.

About this clonotype: The missing conserved phenylalanine or tryptophan at the end of this CDR3 makes a read error likely. The chain joins TRBV18 to TRBJ1-1, with TRBD1 identical over 7 bases. CDR3 length: 15 residues. The V and J ends lost 0 bases and 0 bases, in that order; junction bases with no gene match: 1. CDR1 is KGHSH, CDR2 LQKENI, per germline. The CDR3 sequence is CASSPPGQLNTEAFS. CDR3 nucleotide sequence: TGTGCCAGCTCACCACCGGGACAGCTGAACACTGAAGCTTTCTCT.

This clonotype has more than one count but fewer than ten. This could be a read error, since a much larger clone is one nucleotide away. The chain has TRBV9 and TRBJ1-3; maybe TRBD1 (5 bases). Germline CDR1 is SGDLS and CDR2 is YYNGEE. The CDR3 runs to 15 residues. In nucleotides, the CDR3 is TGTGCCAGCAGCGTAGGAACGGGGGAAGGAAGCACCATATATTTT. Amino acid sequence: CASSVGTGEGSTIYF. Combining the CDR3 with reference TRBV9 and TRBJ1-3 gives the whole variable domain DSGVTQTPKHLITATGQRVTLRCSPRSGDLSVYWYQQSLDQGLQFLIQYYNGEERAKGNILERFSAQQFPDLHSELNLSSLELGDSALYFCASSVGTGEGSTIYFGEGSWLTVV.

The chain combines TRBV10-3 with TRBJ1-2; D possibly corresponds to TRBD1 (5 bases). V lost 10 bases and J 5 bases, leaving 23 bases between the germline ends. Germline V gene lookup returns CDR1 ENHRY and CDR2 SYGVKD. The CDR3 consists of 15 residues. The CDR3, as DNA: TGTGCCAGCAGAATGGGGACTATAAGAGGGTATGGCTACACCTTC. Translation gives CASRMGTIRGYGYTF.

The chain uses TRBV14 and TRBJ2-3; D gene unclear. V was pared by 0 bases and J by 4 bases, with 17 bases between. The CDR3 sequence is 17 residues long. Germline V lookup: CDR1 SGHDN, CDR2 FVKESK. The CDR3 reads CASSQDPTWKYADTQYF. The CDR3 bases are TGTGCCAGCAGCCAAGATCCGACGTGGAAATATGCAGATACGCAGTATTTT.

V usage is TRBV11-2 and J usage is TRBJ2-3; possibly TRBD1 or TRBD2 for D (6 bases each). V gave up 4 bases and J gave up 3 bases, with 14 bases separating them. The CDR3 covers 15 residues. Per germline, CDR1 SGHAT and CDR2 FQNNGV. CDR3: CASSYERGHTDTQYF. The CDR3 nucleotides are TGTGCCAGCAGCTACGAACGGGGGCATACAGATACGCAGTATTTT. Full variable domain (outside the CDR3, taken from reference TRBV11-2 and TRBJ2-3): EAGVAQSPRYKIIEKRQSVAFWCNPISGHATLYWYQQILGQGPKLLIQFQNNGVVDDSQLPKDRFSAERLKGVDSTLKIQPAKLEDSAVYLCASSYERGHTDTQYFGPGTRLTVL.

The J gene is TRBJ1-2, the V gene TRBV20-1; D is undetermined. V lost 3 bases and J 4 bases, leaving 18 bases between the germline ends. Germline CDR1 and CDR2: DFQATT and SNEGSKA (reference sequence). This CDR3 has 15 residues. The CDR3 region has the DNA TGCAGTGCTAGCCATTGGGCTCAAAGCACCTATGGCTACACCTTC. Amino acids: CSASHWAQSTYGYTF.